This T cell receptor (beta chain) was profiled in a study of OX40 agonist ivuxolimab in advanced cancers. As for the study in general: A partial response was reached by three patients: one with hepatocellular carcinoma and two with cutaneous melanoma.

Data came from immunoSEQ multiplex PCR; TCRdb stores just in-frame clones and leaves some out. Of 40,000 to 60,000 clones in the sample, approximately 92% were seen once. At baseline, cycle 4 day 1, and cycle 7 day 1, blood was sampled. Comments on this clone: Antigen unknown.

The V and J ends lost 6 bases and 7 bases respectively, with 12 bases between them. The CDR3 is 12 residues long. CDR1 MNHNY and CDR2 SVGAGI come from the germline V gene (reference sequence). Findings of the study overall: Normalized T-cell clonal expansion was also low in a subset of nonresponders.

The source material was CD4+ or CD8+ T cells sorted from blood, sampled in a trial of the OX40 agonist ivuxolimab. The origin of this receptor is an adult with an advanced solid tumor such as melanoma, head and neck, liver or kidney cancer. This rearrangement joins TRBV6-6 to TRBJ1-2, with D possibly matching TRBD1 (5 bases). This CDR3 is CASRDRMSGYTF. The CDR3 region has the DNA TGTGCCAGCAGAGACAGAATGAGTGGCTACACCTTC.